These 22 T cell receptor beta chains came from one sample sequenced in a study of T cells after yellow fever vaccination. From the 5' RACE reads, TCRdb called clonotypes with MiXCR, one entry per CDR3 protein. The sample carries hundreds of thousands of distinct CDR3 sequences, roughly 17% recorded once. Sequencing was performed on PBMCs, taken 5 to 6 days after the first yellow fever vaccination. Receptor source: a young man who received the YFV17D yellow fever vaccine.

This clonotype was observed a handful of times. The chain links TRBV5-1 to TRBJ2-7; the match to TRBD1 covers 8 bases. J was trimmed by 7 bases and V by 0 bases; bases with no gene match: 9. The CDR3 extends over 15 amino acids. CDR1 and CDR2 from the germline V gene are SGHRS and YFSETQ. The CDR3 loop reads CASSLDTGGSREQYF. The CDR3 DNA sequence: TGCGCCAGCAGCTTGGATACAGGGGGATCGAGAGAGCAGTACTTC. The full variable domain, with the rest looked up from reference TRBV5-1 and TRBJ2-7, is KAGVTQTPRYLIKTRGQQVTLSCSPISGHRSVSWYQQTPGQGLQFLFEYFSETQRNKGNFPGRFSGRQFSNSRSEMNVSTLELGDSALYLCASSLDTGGSREQYFGPGTRLTVT.

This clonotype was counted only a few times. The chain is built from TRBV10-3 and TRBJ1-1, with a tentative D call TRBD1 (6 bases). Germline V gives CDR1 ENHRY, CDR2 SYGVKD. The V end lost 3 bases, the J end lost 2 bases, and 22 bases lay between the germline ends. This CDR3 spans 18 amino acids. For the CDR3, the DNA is TGTGCCATCAGTGAACGGGGCCGAGGGGGAAAAGGAAACACTGAAGCTTTCTTT. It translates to CAISERGRGGKGNTEAFF.

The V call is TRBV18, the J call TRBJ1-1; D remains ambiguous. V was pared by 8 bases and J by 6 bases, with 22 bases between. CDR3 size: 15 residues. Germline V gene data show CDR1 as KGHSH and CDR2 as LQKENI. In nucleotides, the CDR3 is TGTGCCAGCGCCGGGAACCCCCAACGGAGCGCTGAAGCTTTCTTT. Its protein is CASAGNPQRSAEAFF.

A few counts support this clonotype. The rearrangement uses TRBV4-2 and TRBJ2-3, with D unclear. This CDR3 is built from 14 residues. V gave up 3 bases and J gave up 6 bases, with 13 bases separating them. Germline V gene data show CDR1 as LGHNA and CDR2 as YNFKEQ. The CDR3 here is CASSQLQRADTQYF. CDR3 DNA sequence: TGTGCCAGCAGCCAGTTACAAAGAGCGGATACGCAGTATTTT.

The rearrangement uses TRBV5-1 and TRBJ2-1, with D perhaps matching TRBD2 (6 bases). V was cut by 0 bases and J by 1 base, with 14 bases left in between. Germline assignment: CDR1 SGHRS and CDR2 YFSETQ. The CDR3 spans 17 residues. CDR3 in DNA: TGCGCCAGCAGCTTGGATCCTATCGGGGGTTCCTACAATGAGCAGTTCTTC. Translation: CASSLDPIGGSYNEQFF.

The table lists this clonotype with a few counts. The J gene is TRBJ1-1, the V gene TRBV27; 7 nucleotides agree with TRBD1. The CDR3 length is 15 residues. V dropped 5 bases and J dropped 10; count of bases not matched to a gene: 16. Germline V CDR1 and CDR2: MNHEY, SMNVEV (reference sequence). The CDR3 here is CASSPSPDRAWGAFF. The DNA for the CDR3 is TGTGCCAGCAGTCCCAGCCCAGACAGGGCCTGGGGAGCTTTCTTT.

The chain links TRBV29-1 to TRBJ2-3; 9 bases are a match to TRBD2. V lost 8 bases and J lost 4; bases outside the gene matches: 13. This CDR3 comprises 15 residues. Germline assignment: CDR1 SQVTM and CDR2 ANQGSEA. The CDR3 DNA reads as TGCAGCTATTTAAGGAGCGGGGGGCCCCCAGATACGCAGTATTTT. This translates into CSYLRSGGPPDTQYF.

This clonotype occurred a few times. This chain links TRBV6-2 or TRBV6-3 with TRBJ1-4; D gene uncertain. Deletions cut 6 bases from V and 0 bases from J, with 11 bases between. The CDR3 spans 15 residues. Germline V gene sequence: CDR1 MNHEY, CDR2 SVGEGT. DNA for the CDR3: TGTGCCAGCAGGAATGCCGGGGCAACTAATGAAAAACTGTTTTTT. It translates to CASRNAGATNEKLFF.

The chain's CDR3 is CASSQENTYLGYGYTF. The CDR3 nucleotides read TGTGCCAGCAGCCAAGAAAACACATACCTCGGGTATGGCTACACCTTC. V is TRBV3-1 and J is TRBJ1-2; no reliable D call. The V and J ends lost 0 bases and 5 bases respectively, with 16 bases between them. Germline lookup yields CDR1 LGHDT and CDR2 YNNKEL (reference sequence). This CDR3 has 16 residues.

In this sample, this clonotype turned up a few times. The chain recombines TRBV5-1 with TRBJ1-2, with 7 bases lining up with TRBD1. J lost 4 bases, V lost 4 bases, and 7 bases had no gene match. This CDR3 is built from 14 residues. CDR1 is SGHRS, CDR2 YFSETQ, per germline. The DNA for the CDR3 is TGCGCCAGCAGCGCCGGGACAGTATTCTATGGCTACACCTTC. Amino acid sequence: CASSAGTVFYGYTF.

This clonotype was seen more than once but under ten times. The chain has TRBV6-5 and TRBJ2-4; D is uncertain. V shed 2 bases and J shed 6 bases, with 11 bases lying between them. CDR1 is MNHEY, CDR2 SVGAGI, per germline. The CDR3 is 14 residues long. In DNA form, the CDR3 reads TGTGCCAGCAGTTACGGTCAGAAGCCAAACATTCAGTACTTC. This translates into CASSYGQKPNIQYF.

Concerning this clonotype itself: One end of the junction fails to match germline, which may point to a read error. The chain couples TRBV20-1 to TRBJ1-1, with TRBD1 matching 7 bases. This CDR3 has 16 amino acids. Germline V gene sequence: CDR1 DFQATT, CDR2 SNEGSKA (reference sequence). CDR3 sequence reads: CCARDLQGGMNTEAFF. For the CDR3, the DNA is TGCTGTGCTAGAGATCTCCAGGGGGGAATGAACACTGAAGCTTTCTTT.

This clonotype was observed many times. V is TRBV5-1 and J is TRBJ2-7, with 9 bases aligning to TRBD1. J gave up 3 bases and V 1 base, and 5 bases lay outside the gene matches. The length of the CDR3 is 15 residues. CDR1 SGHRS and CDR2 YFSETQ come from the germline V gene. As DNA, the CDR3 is TGCGCCAGCAGCTTGACAGGGGGCGAAGGCTACGAGCAGTACTTC. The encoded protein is CASSLTGGEGYEQYF.

The CDR3 loop reads CASSVGEGETYEQYF. In nucleotides, the CDR3 is TGTGCCAGCAGCGTAGGGGAGGGGGAAACCTACGAGCAGTACTTC. This chain joins TRBV9 and TRBJ2-7, with D tentatively TRBD2 (7 bases). This CDR3 spans 15 amino acids. V lost 0 bases to trimming and J lost 2 bases, with 12 bases between them. CDR1 is SGDLS and CDR2 is YYNGEE in the germline V gene.

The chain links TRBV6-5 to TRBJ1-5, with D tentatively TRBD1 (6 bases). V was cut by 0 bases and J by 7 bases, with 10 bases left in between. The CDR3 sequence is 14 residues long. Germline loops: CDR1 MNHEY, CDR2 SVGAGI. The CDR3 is CASSYSRGRQPQHF. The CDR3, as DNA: TGTGCCAGCAGTTACTCCAGGGGACGACAGCCCCAGCATTTT.

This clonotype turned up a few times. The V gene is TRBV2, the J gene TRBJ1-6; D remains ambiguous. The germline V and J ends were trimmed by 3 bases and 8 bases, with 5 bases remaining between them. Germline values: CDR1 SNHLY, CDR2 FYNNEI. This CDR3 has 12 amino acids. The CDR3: CASSDRYSPLHF. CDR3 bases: TGTGCCAGCAGTGATAGGTATTCACCCCTCCACTTT.

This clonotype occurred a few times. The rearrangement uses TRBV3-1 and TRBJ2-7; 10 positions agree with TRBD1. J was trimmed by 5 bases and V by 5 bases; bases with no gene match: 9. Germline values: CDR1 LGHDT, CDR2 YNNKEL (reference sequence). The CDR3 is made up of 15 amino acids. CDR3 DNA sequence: TGTGCCAGCAGCTGGGGACAGGGGTCATACCACGAGCAGTACGTC. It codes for CASSWGQGSYHEQYV.

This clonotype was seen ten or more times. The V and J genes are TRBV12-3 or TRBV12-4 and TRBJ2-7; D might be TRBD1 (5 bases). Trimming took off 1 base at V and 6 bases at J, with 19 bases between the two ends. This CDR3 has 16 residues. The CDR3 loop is CASSLGWPGNDLEQYF. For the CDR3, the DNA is TGTGCCAGCAGTTTAGGGTGGCCAGGGAATGATCTCGAGCAGTACTTC.

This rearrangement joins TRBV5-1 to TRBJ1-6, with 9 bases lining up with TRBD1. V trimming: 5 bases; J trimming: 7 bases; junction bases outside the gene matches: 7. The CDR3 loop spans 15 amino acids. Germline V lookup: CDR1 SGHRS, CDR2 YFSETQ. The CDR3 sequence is CASRITGGKNSPLHF. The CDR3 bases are TGCGCCAGCAGAATTACAGGGGGCAAGAATTCACCCCTCCACTTT. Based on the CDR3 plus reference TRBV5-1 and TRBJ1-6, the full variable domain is KAGVTQTPRYLIKTRGQQVTLSCSPISGHRSVSWYQQTPGQGLQFLFEYFSETQRNKGNFPGRFSGRQFSNSRSEMNVSTLELGDSALYLCASRITGGKNSPLHFGNGTRLTVT.

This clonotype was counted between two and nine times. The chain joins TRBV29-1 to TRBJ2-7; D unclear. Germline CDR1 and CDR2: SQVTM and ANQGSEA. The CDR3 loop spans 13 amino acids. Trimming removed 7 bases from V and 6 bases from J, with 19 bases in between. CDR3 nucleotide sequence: TGCAGCGCCCAAAATCCAGGCCCAGGCGAGCAGTACTTC. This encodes CSAQNPGPGEQYF.

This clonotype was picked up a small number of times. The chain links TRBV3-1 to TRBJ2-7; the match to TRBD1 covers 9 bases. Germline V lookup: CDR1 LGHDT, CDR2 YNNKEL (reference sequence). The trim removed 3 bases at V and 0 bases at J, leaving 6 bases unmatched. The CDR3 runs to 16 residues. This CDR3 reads CASSQPGQGNSYEQYF. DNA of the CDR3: TGTGCCAGCAGCCAGCCGGGACAGGGAAACTCCTACGAGCAGTACTTC.

In DNA, the CDR3 is TGCAGCGTTGGGGGGAGCTCCTACAATGAGCAGTTCTTC. Amino acids: CSVGGSSYNEQFF. The chain couples TRBV29-1 to TRBJ2-1; TRBD1 or TRBD2 may be the D gene (5 bases each). The CDR3 sequence is 13 residues long. Germline V gives CDR1 SQVTM, CDR2 ANQGSEA. Trimming cost V 4 bases and J 0 bases, with 7 bases left between them.